The rows below give T cell receptor beta chains drawn from one sample of a study of cytomegalovirus exposure and HLA in healthy donors. Profiling relied on immunoSEQ multiplex PCR, and the TCRdb table lists in-frame clones only, not all of them. The profile shows about 160,000 clones, roughly 80% of them singletons. The sequenced sample consisted of PBMCs. These receptors came from a man aged 30 to 45 in good health and CMV-seronegative. CDR3s include the opening cysteine and the closing phenylalanine or tryptophan. The D gene is left open where the match is weak. Clone size, where shown, is once, few, many, or a class for clones that have expanded.

v_call: TRBV10-3
j_call: TRBJ1-5
clone_size: -
d_call: -
cdr3_aa: CAISESVSQPQHF
cdr3_nt: TGTGCCATCAGTGAGTCTGTGAGCCAGCCCCAGCATTTT

v_call: TRBV11-2
j_call: TRBJ2-2
clone_size: -
d_call: -
cdr3_aa: CASRPLTGTFTGELFF
cdr3_nt: TGTGCCAGCAGGCCTCTTACCGGGACATTCACCGGGGAGCTGTTTTTT

v_call: TRBV18
j_call: TRBJ2-7
clone_size: few
d_call: TRBD1
cdr3_aa: CASSLGDRGYEQYF
cdr3_nt: TGTGCCAGCTCACTTGGGGACAGGGGCTACGAGCAGTACTTC

v_call: TRBV9
j_call: TRBJ2-1
clone_size: -
d_call: -
cdr3_aa: CASSPRGAPEQFF
cdr3_nt: TGTGCCAGCAGCCCCCGCGGGGCTCCCGAGCAGTTCTTC

v_call: TRBV30
j_call: TRBJ2-7
clone_size: few
d_call: -
cdr3_aa: CAWETMGQYEQYF
cdr3_nt: TGTGCCTGGGAAACGATGGGGCAATACGAGCAGTACTTC

v_call: TRBV28
j_call: TRBJ1-2
clone_size: -
d_call: -
cdr3_aa: CASRGGYGYTF
cdr3_nt: TGTGCCAGCAGGGGGGGCTATGGCTACACCTTC

v_call: TRBV28
j_call: TRBJ2-5
clone_size: -
d_call: TRBD2
cdr3_aa: CASIAGGLETQYF
cdr3_nt: TGTGCCAGCATAGCGGGAGGGTTAGAGACCCAGTACTTC

v_call: TRBV27
j_call: TRBJ1-2
clone_size: -
d_call: TRBD1
cdr3_aa: CASSLSPGQAAFNYGYTF
cdr3_nt: TGTGCCAGCAGTTTATCTCCGGGACAGGCGGCCTTTAACTATGGCTACACCTTC

v_call: TRBV7-9
j_call: TRBJ1-2
clone_size: -
d_call: -
cdr3_aa: CASSSALPAYYGYTF
cdr3_nt: TGTGCCAGCAGCTCTGCCCTACCTGCGTACTATGGCTACACCTTC

v_call: TRBV2
j_call: TRBJ2-7
clone_size: once
d_call: -
cdr3_aa: CASTESDEQYF
cdr3_nt: TGTGCCAGCACCGAATCGGACGAGCAGTACTTC

v_call: TRBV5-1
j_call: TRBJ1-1
clone_size: -
d_call: -
cdr3_aa: CASMTGRGNTEAFF
cdr3_nt: TGCGCCAGCATGACCGGACGGGGGAACACTGAAGCTTTCTTT

v_call: TRBV19
j_call: TRBJ1-2
clone_size: -
d_call: -
cdr3_aa: CASSVTSNYGYTF
cdr3_nt: TGTGCCAGTAGTGTAACTTCGAACTATGGCTACACCTTC

v_call: TRBV19
j_call: TRBJ1-6
clone_size: -
d_call: -
cdr3_aa: CASSIDPGKDNSPLHF
cdr3_nt: TGTGCCAGTAGTATAGATCCCGGGAAGGATAATTCACCCCTCCACTTT

v_call: TRBV7-3
j_call: TRBJ1-2
clone_size: once
d_call: -
cdr3_aa: CASSSGGPGDYGYTF
cdr3_nt: TGTGCCAGCAGTTCGGGGGGTCCCGGGGACTATGGCTACACCTTC

v_call: TRBV27
j_call: TRBJ2-3
clone_size: -
d_call: TRBD2
cdr3_aa: CASSTSAPPIWADTQYF
cdr3_nt: TGTGCCAGCAGTACTAGCGCACCCCCCATTTGGGCAGATACGCAGTATTTT

v_call: TRBV10-3
j_call: TRBJ2-3
clone_size: -
d_call: TRBD1
cdr3_aa: CAISSRTGGDDTQYF
cdr3_nt: TGTGCCATCAGTTCCCGGACAGGGGGGGACGATACGCAGTATTTT

v_call: TRBV6-7
j_call: TRBJ1-4
clone_size: -
d_call: TRBD1
cdr3_aa: CASSRGTDRGIVVGNEKLFF
cdr3_nt: TGTGCCAGCAGTCGTGGGACGGACAGGGGAATCGTTGTGGGTAATGAAAAACTGTTTTTT

v_call: TRBV19
j_call: TRBJ1-5
clone_size: -
d_call: TRBD1
cdr3_aa: CASKPGQNNQPQHF
cdr3_nt: TGTGCCAGTAAGCCGGGACAGAACAATCAGCCCCAGCATTTT

v_call: TRBV6-1
j_call: TRBJ2-7
clone_size: -
d_call: -
cdr3_aa: CASSPWRAEQYF
cdr3_nt: TGTGCCAGCAGCCCCTGGAGGGCAGAGCAGTACTTC

v_call: TRBV10-1
j_call: TRBJ2-2
clone_size: -
d_call: TRBD2
cdr3_aa: CASSDGSGRGTGELFF
cdr3_nt: TGCGCCAGCAGTGATGGGAGCGGGAGAGGCACCGGGGAGCTGTTTTTT

v_call: TRBV11-2
j_call: TRBJ2-1
clone_size: -
d_call: -
cdr3_aa: CASSSVPMAGNSYNEQFF
cdr3_nt: TGTGCCAGCAGCTCAGTCCCCATGGCAGGTAACTCCTACAATGAGCAGTTCTTC

v_call: TRBV7-7
j_call: TRBJ2-7
clone_size: -
d_call: TRBD1
cdr3_aa: CASSLGDRGYEQYF
cdr3_nt: TGTGCCAGCAGCTTAGGGGACAGAGGATACGAGCAGTACTTC

v_call: TRBV29-1
j_call: TRBJ1-2
clone_size: -
d_call: TRBD1
cdr3_aa: CSVEDLLPGGYGYTF
cdr3_nt: TGCAGCGTTGAAGATCTGCTTCCAGGGGGCTATGGCTACACCTTC

v_call: TRBV13
j_call: TRBJ2-1
clone_size: -
d_call: TRBD2
cdr3_aa: CASSLGAGGTYNEQFF
cdr3_nt: TGTGCCAGCAGCTTAGGAGCGGGGGGAACCTACAATGAGCAGTTCTTC

v_call: TRBV6-1
j_call: TRBJ1-6
clone_size: few
d_call: -
cdr3_aa: CASSDTGNNSPLHF
cdr3_nt: TGTGCCAGCAGTGACACAGGCAACAATTCACCCCTCCACTTT

v_call: TRBV19
j_call: TRBJ1-2
clone_size: -
d_call: -
cdr3_aa: CASRFGQGDYTF
cdr3_nt: TGTGCCAGTCGATTCGGGCAGGGTGACTACACCTTC

v_call: TRBV19
j_call: TRBJ1-2
clone_size: few
d_call: TRBD1
cdr3_aa: CASSIAGDRYGYTF
cdr3_nt: TGTGCCAGTAGTATAGCCGGGGACAGATATGGCTACACCTTC

v_call: TRBV7-2
j_call: TRBJ2-1
clone_size: few
d_call: TRBD1
cdr3_aa: CASSARQGNRNEQFF
cdr3_nt: TGTGCCAGCAGCGCGCGACAGGGTAATCGCAATGAGCAGTTCTTC

v_call: TRBV7-6
j_call: TRBJ2-2
clone_size: -
d_call: -
cdr3_aa: CASSLVTVTGELFF
cdr3_nt: TGTGCCAGCAGCTTAGTCACAGTCACCGGGGAGCTGTTTTTT

v_call: TRBV29-1
j_call: TRBJ2-2
clone_size: few
d_call: -
cdr3_aa: CSVLRTGTGELFF
cdr3_nt: TGCAGCGTCCTCCGTACAGGGACCGGGGAGCTGTTTTTT

v_call: TRBV7-8
j_call: TRBJ1-2
clone_size: -
d_call: TRBD1
cdr3_aa: CASSPRTGANYGYTF
cdr3_nt: TGTGCCAGCAGCCCGCGGACAGGGGCTAACTATGGCTACACCTTC

v_call: TRBV18
j_call: TRBJ2-2
clone_size: -
d_call: TRBD1
cdr3_aa: CASSPRTGGNTGELFF
cdr3_nt: TGTGCCAGCTCACCACGAACAGGGGGGAACACCGGGGAGCTGTTTTTT

v_call: TRBV27
j_call: TRBJ2-7
clone_size: -
d_call: TRBD1
cdr3_aa: CASSIGTGPRTAYEQYF
cdr3_nt: TGTGCCAGCAGTATCGGGACAGGCCCCCGAACAGCATACGAGCAGTACTTC

v_call: TRBV5-1
j_call: TRBJ2-5
clone_size: -
d_call: TRBD1
cdr3_aa: CASSSGQGMETQYF
cdr3_nt: TGCGCCAGCAGCTCCGGACAGGGGATGGAGACCCAGTACTTC

v_call: TRBV29-1
j_call: TRBJ2-7
clone_size: -
d_call: TRBD1
cdr3_aa: CSVSPGTGGLYEQYF
cdr3_nt: TGCAGCGTATCCCCCGGGACAGGGGGTTTATACGAGCAGTACTTC

v_call: TRBV30
j_call: TRBJ2-5
clone_size: few
d_call: TRBD1
cdr3_aa: CAWGQGTETQYF
cdr3_nt: TGTGCCTGGGGACAGGGAACAGAGACCCAGTACTTC

v_call: TRBV4-3
j_call: TRBJ2-5
clone_size: -
d_call: TRBD1
cdr3_aa: CASSRDSFQETQYF
cdr3_nt: TGCGCCAGCAGCCGGGACAGCTTCCAAGAGACCCAGTACTTC

v_call: TRBV29-1
j_call: TRBJ2-1
clone_size: few
d_call: TRBD2
cdr3_aa: CSGMTSGGNEQFF
cdr3_nt: TGCAGCGGTATGACTAGCGGGGGGAATGAGCAGTTCTTC

v_call: TRBV9
j_call: TRBJ2-2
clone_size: -
d_call: -
cdr3_aa: CASRGSGNTGELFF
cdr3_nt: TGTGCCAGCAGGGGTAGCGGGAACACCGGGGAGCTGTTTTTT

v_call: TRBV9
j_call: TRBJ2-7
clone_size: -
d_call: -
cdr3_aa: CASSVDGTPGEQYF
cdr3_nt: TGTGCCAGCAGCGTAGATGGCACCCCAGGCGAGCAGTACTTC

v_call: TRBV10-3
j_call: TRBJ1-1
clone_size: -
d_call: TRBD1
cdr3_aa: CAITPGQGARTEAFF
cdr3_nt: TGTGCCATCACCCCGGGACAGGGGGCGCGGACTGAAGCTTTCTTT

v_call: TRBV7-2
j_call: TRBJ2-3
clone_size: -
d_call: -
cdr3_aa: CASSQGLVRSQYF
cdr3_nt: TGTGCCAGCAGTCAAGGACTTGTTCGTTCGCAGTATTTT

v_call: TRBV5-1
j_call: TRBJ2-7
clone_size: -
d_call: TRBD1
cdr3_aa: CASSRIQGLAYEQYF
cdr3_nt: TGCGCCAGCAGCCGCATACAGGGGCTGGCATACGAGCAGTACTTC

v_call: TRBV7-8
j_call: TRBJ2-7
clone_size: once
d_call: TRBD2
cdr3_aa: CASSLGVRLAGVQGYYEQYF
cdr3_nt: TGTGCCAGCAGCTTAGGAGTTCGACTAGCGGGAGTACAGGGCTACTACGAGCAGTACTTC

v_call: TRBV9
j_call: TRBJ2-5
clone_size: -
d_call: TRBD1
cdr3_aa: CASSPHRQGAGETQYF
cdr3_nt: TGTGCCAGCAGCCCCCACCGACAGGGGGCAGGGGAGACCCAGTACTTC